Presented here are 3 T cell receptor beta chains from one specimen sequenced in a study of molecular identifiers for immune sequencing clone quantification. Using its own MiXCR run on the PCR reads, TCRdb lists one record per CDR3 protein. The table includes approximately 670,000 distinct CDR3 sequences, just under 20% detected once. The specimen sequenced was naive CD8+ T cells from blood, with Jurkat cell RNA spiked in. The subset: FACS-sorted CD8+CD4-CCR7+CD45RA+ naive T cells. These receptors were obtained from a human donor in good health. Some libraries in this study had Jurkat cell RNA spiked in.

This clonotype has a count of ten or more. The chain carries TRBV29-1 and TRBJ1-1; D unclear. The CDR3 loop spans 11 amino acids. Trimming shortened V by 3 bases and J by 3 bases, and 5 bases separated the two germline ends. Germline V gene lookup returns CDR1 SQVTM and CDR2 ANQGSEA. The CDR3 DNA reads as TGCAGCGTTGACCGGGACACTGAAGCTTTCTTT. Translating it yields CSVDRDTEAFF.

At least ten counts were recorded for this clonotype. The chain joins TRBV10-3 to TRBJ2-7; D is tentatively TRBD1 or TRBD2 (5 bases each). The germline V and J ends were trimmed by 4 bases and 5 bases, with 15 bases remaining between them. Germline values: CDR1 ENHRY, CDR2 SYGVKD. This CDR3 contains 14 residues. CDR3 bases: TGTGCCATCAGTGTGTTGGGGGAGTCCCACGAGCAGTACTTC. It is translated as CAISVLGESHEQYF.

The J gene is TRBJ2-7, the V gene TRBV28; D is ambiguous. This CDR3 spans 12 amino acids. With 6 bases removed from V and 4 bases from J, the gap between germline ends came to 10 bases. Germline loops: CDR1 MDHEN, CDR2 SYDVKM. CDR3 in amino acids: CASRNSAYEQYF. The CDR3, as DNA: TGTGCCAGCAGAAACAGCGCGTACGAGCAGTACTTC.